This T cell receptor (beta chain) came from a study of blood T cell repertoires in COVID-19 (TCRdb year 2020). Notes on the research overall: Collaborator samples came from the United States, Italy and Spain and covered acute and convalescent phases of COVID-19. The material from the prospective study consisted of cDNA or gDNA derived from T cells, B-cell-depleted T cells, or PBMCs. Samples were obtained from the ongoing ImmuneRACE study (first 160 participants) and from 950 to 1,500 subjects provided by 6 global collaborators. Nearly every sample came with metadata listing a de-identified subject ID, COVID-19 status, age in years and sex. The repertoires were released in a freely available public database intended as a resource for research on the immune response to SARS-CoV-2. Subjects who had been exposed to COVID-19, were actively infected with it, or had recovered from it provided the deeply sampled blood TCRbeta repertoires that made up the dataset. HLA class I and class II types, where available, came from metadata supplied by the sample provider rather than from assay-based typing. General conclusions and limits of the study: The amount of clinical and demographic metadata varied by source and participant and was provided uncurated.

TCRbeta CDR3 regions were amplified from genomic DNA using the immunoSEQ Assay, a bias-controlled multiplex PCR. For the original study's pipeline: Within the assay, amplification of reference gene primers was used to estimate how many nucleated cells each sample contained. Sequence reads were collapsed and filtered to measure the absolute abundance of every unique TCRbeta CDR3 rearrangement. For each sample, productive Simpson clonality was calculated by taking the square root of Simpson's diversity index across productive rearrangements. TCRdb obtained this table from immuneACCESS and retained in-frame rearrangements with V and J assigned. These tables miss some clones; where compared with another copy, unresolved V genes account for less than half of the shortfall, and the remainder is unexplained. The V and J calls and clone size are taken from that table; D and trimming were inferred from the DNA. The table for this sample lists fewer than 120,000 clones; 60% to 80% of them were counted only once. The ten largest make up approximately 16% of the sample.

Turning to this clone: Its antigen target is currently unknown. Base qualities are not recorded, but no much larger clone differs from it by a single base.

The cysteine opens and the phenylalanine closes a CDR3 of 14 amino acids. Only the CDR3 part of the read is kept: 42 bases, read in frame from the first base. The germline ends are 13 bases apart after V is trimmed by 6 bases and J by 7 bases. CDR1 and CDR2 (KGHSH, LQKENI) derive from the germline V gene. Each collaborating institution followed its own protocols to collect whole blood in K2EDTA tubes. For TCRbeta analysis, collaborators shipped samples as frozen whole blood, isolated PBMCs, or DNA extracted from either of those sample types. Sequencing used peripheral blood. The rearranged chain carries TRBV18 and TRBJ1-6, with an unclear D gene assignment. This clonotype was sampled from a woman of 80 years or more with active or convalescent COVID-19. The sequenced DNA: TGTGCCAGCTCCCCGAGGGCTTCCAATTCACCCCTCCACTTT. This encodes CASSPRASNSPLHF.